This TCR beta chain was captured in a study of blood T cell repertoires in COVID-19 (dated by TCRdb to 2020 to 2022). Regarding the research as a whole: Samples from collaborators originated in the United States, Italy and Spain and spanned both the acute and convalescent phases of COVID-19. Deeply sampled blood TCRbeta repertoires from subjects exposed to, actively infected with, or recovered from COVID-19 were included in the dataset. A de-identified subject ID, COVID-19 status, age in years and sex were almost always included in the sample metadata. The prospective study material was composed of cDNA or gDNA derived from T cells, B-cell-depleted T cells, or PBMCs. Samples were obtained from the ongoing ImmuneRACE study (first 160 participants) and from over a thousand subjects provided by 6 global collaborators. Where HLA class I and class II types were available, the types were taken from metadata supplied by the sample provider, not from assay-based typing. A freely available public database, intended as a resource for researchers studying the immune response to SARS-CoV-2, is where the repertoires were released. Study-wide findings and limitations: Clinical and demographic metadata were provided uncurated, with the amount varying by source and participant.

Details on this clone: No antigen is known for it. Base qualities are not recorded, but no much larger clone differs from it by a single base.

One collaborating source in Seattle enrolled patients while the patients were actively infected and followed the patients over time throughout the course of disease. The collaborating institutions used their own protocols to collect whole blood in K2EDTA tubes. For TCRbeta analysis, collaborators shipped samples in one of three forms: frozen whole blood, isolated PBMCs, or DNA extracted from either of those sample types. The germline V gene specifies SGHRS as CDR1 and YFSETQ as CDR2. Inclusive of the bounding cysteine and phenylalanine, the CDR3 is 17 residues long. The DNA shown is the 51-base CDR3, in frame from base 1. The junction shows trimming of 0 bases on V and 5 bases on J, and the gene matches do not reach 10 bases of it. TCRbeta CDR3 regions were amplified from genomic DNA by means of the immunoSEQ Assay, a bias-controlled multiplex PCR. In the original analysis: The number of nucleated cells in each sample was estimated by amplification of reference gene primers within the assay. To quantify the absolute abundance of each unique TCRbeta CDR3 rearrangement, sequence reads were collapsed and filtered. For each sample, productive Simpson clonality was calculated as the square root of Simpson's diversity index across productive rearrangements. Entries here come from immuneACCESS through TCRdb and include only in-frame sequences with V and J called. Some clones fail to appear in such tables; in the studies checked, an unresolved V gene covers under half of the shortfall, and the cause of the remainder is unknown. V, J and clone size are taken as reported in that table, and D and trimming were inferred from the DNA itself. The sample profile shows under 70,000 clones; roughly 89% of them were found once. Of the sample, 6% to 6.5% falls within the top ten clones.

This TCR derives from a woman aged 55-69 years with COVID-19, enrolled during active disease. The sequenced material came from peripheral blood. In this chain, TRBV5-1 is recombined with TRBJ2-5, with 10 middle bases fitting TRBD2. The CDR3 region has the sequence CASSLDPPSGSFETQYF. The base sequence is TGCGCCAGCAGCTTGGACCCCCCTAGCGGGAGTTTCGAGACCCAGTACTTC.